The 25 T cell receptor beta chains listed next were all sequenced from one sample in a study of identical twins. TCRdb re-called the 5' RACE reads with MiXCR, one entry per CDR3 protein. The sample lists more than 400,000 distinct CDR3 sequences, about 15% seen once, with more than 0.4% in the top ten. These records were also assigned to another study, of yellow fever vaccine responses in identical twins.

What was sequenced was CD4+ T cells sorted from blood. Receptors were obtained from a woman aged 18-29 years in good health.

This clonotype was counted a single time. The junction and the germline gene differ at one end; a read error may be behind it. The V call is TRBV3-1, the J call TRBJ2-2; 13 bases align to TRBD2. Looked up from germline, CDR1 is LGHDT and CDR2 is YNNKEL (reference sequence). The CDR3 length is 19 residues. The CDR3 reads CACSLTGTSGASNTGELFF. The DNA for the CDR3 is TGTGCCTGCAGTTTAACGGGGACTAGCGGGGCCTCGAACACCGGGGAGCTGTTTTTT.

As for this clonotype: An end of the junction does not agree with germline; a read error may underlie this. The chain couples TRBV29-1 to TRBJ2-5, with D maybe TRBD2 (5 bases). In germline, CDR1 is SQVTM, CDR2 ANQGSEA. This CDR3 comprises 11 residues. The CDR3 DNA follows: TGCAACGTTGTTGCGGGAGAGACCCAGTACTTC. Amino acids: CNVVAGETQYF.

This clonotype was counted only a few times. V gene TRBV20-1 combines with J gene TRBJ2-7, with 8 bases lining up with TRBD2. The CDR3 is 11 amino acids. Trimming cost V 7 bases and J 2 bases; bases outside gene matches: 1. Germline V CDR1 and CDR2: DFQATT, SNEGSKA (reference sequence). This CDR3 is CSVAGPYEQYV. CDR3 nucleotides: TGCAGTGTAGCGGGGCCCTACGAGCAGTACGTC.

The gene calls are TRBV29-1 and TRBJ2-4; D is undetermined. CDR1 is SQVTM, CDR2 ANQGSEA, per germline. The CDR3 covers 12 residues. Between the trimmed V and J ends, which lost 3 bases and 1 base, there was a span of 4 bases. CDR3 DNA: TGCAGCGTTGAGGGGGCCAAAAACATTCAGTACTTC. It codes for CSVEGAKNIQYF.

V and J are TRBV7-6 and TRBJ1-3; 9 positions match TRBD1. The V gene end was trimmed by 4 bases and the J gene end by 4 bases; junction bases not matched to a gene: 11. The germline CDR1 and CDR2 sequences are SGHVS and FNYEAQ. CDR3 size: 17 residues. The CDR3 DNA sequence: TGTGCCAGCAGCTCCAGGGGGACAGGGAAATCCGGAAACACCATATATTTT. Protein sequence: CASSSRGTGKSGNTIYF.

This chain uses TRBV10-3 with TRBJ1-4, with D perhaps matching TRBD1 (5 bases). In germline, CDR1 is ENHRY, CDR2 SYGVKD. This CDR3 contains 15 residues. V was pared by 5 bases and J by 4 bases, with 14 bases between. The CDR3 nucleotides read TGTGCCATCAGTTTCGACAGCCGAGATAATGAAAAACTGTTTTTT. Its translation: CAISFDSRDNEKLFF.

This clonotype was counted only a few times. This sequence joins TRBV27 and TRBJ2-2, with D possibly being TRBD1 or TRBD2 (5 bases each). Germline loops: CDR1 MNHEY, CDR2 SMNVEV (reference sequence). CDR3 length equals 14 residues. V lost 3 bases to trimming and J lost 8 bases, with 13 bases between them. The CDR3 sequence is CASSLGRFIGELFF. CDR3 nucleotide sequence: TGTGCCAGCAGTTTGGGACGGTTTATAGGGGAGCTGTTTTTT.

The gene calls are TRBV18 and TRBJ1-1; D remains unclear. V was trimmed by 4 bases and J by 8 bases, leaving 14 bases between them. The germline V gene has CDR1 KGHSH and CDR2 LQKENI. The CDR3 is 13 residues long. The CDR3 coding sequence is TGTGCCAGCTCACGTTATGCAACCGGAGAAGCTTTCTTT. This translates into CASSRYATGEAFF.

The CDR3 sequence is CASSLTGTATGELFF. The CDR3 DNA is TGTGCCAGCAGCTTAACCGGGACGGCTACCGGGGAGCTGTTTTTT. V is TRBV7-9 and J is TRBJ2-2, with D perhaps TRBD1 or TRBD2 (5 bases each). The CDR3 covers 15 residues. V was shortened by 2 bases and J by 5 bases, with 12 bases between the two germline ends. Looked up from germline, CDR1 is SEHNR and CDR2 is FQNEAQ (reference sequence).

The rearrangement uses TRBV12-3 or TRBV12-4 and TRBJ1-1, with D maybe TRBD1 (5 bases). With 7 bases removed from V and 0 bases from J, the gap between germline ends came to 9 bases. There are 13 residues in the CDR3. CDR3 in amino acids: CASTRQMNTEAFF. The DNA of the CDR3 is TGTGCCAGCACCCGACAGATGAACACTGAAGCTTTCTTT.

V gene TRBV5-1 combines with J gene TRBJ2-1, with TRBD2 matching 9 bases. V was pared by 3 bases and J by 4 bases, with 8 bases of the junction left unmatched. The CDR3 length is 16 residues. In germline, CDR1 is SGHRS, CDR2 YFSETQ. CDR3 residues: CASSWERLAEYNEQFF. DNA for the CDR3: TGCGCCAGCAGCTGGGAACGACTAGCGGAATACAATGAGCAGTTCTTC.

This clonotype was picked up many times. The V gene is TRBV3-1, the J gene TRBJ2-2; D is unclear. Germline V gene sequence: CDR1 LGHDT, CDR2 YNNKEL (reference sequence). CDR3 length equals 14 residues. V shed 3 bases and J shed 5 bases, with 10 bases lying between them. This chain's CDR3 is CASSQDTGTGELFF. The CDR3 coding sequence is TGTGCCAGCAGCCAGGATACTGGAACCGGGGAGCTGTTTTTT.

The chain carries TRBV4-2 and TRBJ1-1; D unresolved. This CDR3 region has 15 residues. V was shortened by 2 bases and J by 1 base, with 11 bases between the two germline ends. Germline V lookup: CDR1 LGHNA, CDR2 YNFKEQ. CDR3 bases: TGTGCCAGCAGCCAAACACGGTTTGGGAACACTGAAGCTTTCTTT. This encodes CASSQTRFGNTEAFF.

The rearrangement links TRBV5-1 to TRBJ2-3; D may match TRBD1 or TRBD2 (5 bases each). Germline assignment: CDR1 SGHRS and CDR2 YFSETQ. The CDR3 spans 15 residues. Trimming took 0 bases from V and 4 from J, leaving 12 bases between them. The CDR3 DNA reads TGCGCCAGCAGCTTGGAGTCTCAGGGAGCAGATACGCAGTATTTT. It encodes CASSLESQGADTQYF.

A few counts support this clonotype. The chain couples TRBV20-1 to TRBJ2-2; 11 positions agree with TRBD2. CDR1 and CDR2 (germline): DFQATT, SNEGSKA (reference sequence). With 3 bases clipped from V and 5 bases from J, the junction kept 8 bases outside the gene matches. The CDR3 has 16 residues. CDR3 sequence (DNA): TGCAGTGCTAGGGGCCTAGCGGGGGGCGAAACCGGGGAGCTGTTTTTT. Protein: CSARGLAGGETGELFF.

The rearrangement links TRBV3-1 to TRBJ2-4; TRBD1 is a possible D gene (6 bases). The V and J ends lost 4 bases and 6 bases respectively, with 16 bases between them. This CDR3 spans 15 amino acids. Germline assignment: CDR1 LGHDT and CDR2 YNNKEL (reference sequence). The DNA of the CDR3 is TGTGCCAGCAGCCGCATGACCGTAGGGGGAAACATTCAGTACTTC. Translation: CASSRMTVGGNIQYF.

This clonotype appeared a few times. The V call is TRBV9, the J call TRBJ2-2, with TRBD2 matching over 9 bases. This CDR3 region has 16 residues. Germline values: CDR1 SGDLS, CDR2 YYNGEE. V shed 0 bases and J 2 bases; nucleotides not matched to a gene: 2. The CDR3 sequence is CASSVVSGGNTGELFF. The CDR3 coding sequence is TGTGCCAGCAGCGTAGTTAGCGGGGGCAACACCGGGGAGCTGTTTTTT.

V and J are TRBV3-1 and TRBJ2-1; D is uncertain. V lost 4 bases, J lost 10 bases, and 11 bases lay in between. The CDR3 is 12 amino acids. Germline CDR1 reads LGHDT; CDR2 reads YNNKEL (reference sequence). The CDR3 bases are TGTGCCAGCAGCCCCCGGACGGCAGAGCAGTTCTTC. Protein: CASSPRTAEQFF.

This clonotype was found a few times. This chain's CDR3 is CASSVLGAGEEQFF. As DNA, the CDR3 is TGTGCCAGCAGTGTTTTAGGAGCGGGAGAAGAGCAGTTCTTC. V usage is TRBV2 and J usage is TRBJ2-1, with 8 positions matching TRBD2. This CDR3 spans 14 amino acids. Germline V lookup: CDR1 SNHLY, CDR2 FYNNEI. Unmatched junction bases numbered 9, after V lost 4 bases and J lost 10 bases.

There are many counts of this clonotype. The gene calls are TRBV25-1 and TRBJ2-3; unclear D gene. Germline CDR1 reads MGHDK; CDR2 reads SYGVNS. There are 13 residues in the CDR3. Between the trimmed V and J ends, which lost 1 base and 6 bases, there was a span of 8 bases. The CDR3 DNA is TGTGCCAGCAGTGAATCTGGAGCGGATACGCAGTATTTT. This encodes CASSESGADTQYF.

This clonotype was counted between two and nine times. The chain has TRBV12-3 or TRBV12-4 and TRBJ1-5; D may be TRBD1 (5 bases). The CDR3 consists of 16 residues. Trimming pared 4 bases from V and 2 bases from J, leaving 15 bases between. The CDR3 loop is CASSSWGKSGNQPQHF. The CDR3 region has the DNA TGTGCCAGCAGTTCTTGGGGGAAGAGCGGCAATCAGCCCCAGCATTTT.

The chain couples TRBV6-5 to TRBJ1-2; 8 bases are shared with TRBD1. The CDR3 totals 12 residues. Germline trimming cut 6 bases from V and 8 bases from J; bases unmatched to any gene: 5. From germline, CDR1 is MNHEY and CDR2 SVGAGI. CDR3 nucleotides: TGTGCCAGCAGGGACAGGGCTTGGGGCTACACCTTC. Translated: CASRDRAWGYTF.

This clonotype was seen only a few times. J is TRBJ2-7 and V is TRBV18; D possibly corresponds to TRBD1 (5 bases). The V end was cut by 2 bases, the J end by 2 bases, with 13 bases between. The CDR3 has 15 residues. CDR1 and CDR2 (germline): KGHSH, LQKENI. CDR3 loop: CASSPVQGDPYEQYV. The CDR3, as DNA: TGTGCCAGCTCACCAGTTCAGGGTGACCCCTACGAGCAGTACGTC.

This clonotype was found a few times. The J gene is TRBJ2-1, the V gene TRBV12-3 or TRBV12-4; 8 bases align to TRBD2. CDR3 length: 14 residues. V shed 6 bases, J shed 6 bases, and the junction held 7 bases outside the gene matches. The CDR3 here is CASSTGGAPNEQFF. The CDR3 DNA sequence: TGTGCCAGCAGCACGGGGGGGGCTCCCAATGAGCAGTTCTTC.

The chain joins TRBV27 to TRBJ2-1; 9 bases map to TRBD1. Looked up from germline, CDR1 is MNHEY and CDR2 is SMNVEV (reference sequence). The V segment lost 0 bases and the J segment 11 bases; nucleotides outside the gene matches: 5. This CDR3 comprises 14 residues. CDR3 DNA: TGTGCCAGCAGTTTATCGGGGGACAGGGATAAGCAGTTCTTC. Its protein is CASSLSGDRDKQFF.